These T cell receptor beta chains were read from a single sample in a study of blood T cells in healthy people across ages. In TCRdb, the 5' RACE reads were re-called with MiXCR into one record per CDR3 protein. The sample gives about 930,000 distinct CDR3 sequences, about 28% of which show up once; approximately 10% is in the top ten. These same records also appear under a second study, on T cells of mothers and their children.

The specimen was blood. The receptors shown here come from a middle-aged woman in good health. Each CDR3 is given without its conserved first and last residue. The order of the fields is D gene, V gene, J gene, CDR3 protein. A D gene is named only where the DNA matches it firmly.

TRBD1	TRBV5-1	TRBJ1-5	ASSLSGQGDQPQH
NA	TRBV28	TRBJ2-6	ASSLLLGGANVLT
NA	TRBV10-3	TRBJ2-7	AISTGTTAYEQY
NA	TRBV9	TRBJ2-2	ASSVDLSGERF
NA	TRBV20-1	TRBJ2-5	STAGTLTSETQY
NA	TRBV7-2	TRBJ1-2	ASSPTMVEGYT
TRBD1	TRBV7-9	TRBJ2-7	ASSSGAMAGGSDEQY
TRBD1	TRBV9	TRBJ2-7	ASSVGGTGGEQY
TRBD2	TRBV20-1	TRBJ2-3	SAESRGTSTDTQY
NA	TRBV2	TRBJ1-5	ASSDVSYNQPQH
NA	TRBV24-1	TRBJ2-7	ATSDEAKNEQY
TRBD1	TRBV6-1	TRBJ1-5	ASSGSGGQPQH
NA	TRBV5-1	TRBJ1-5	ASSWVPGDQPQH
NA	TRBV2	TRBJ2-2	ASKGQFTGELF
NA	TRBV20-1	TRBJ1-2	SASDTSSGVGYGYT
NA	TRBV12-3/TRBV12-4	TRBJ1-2	ASSPGRRSYGNT
TRBD2	TRBV20-1	TRBJ2-1	SARDVEGLAGYNEQF
NA	TRBV7-3	TRBJ2-3	ASSPASLPDTQY
TRBD1	TRBV6-4	TRBJ1-2	ASSDTPGQGGYT
NA	TRBV12-3/TRBV12-4	TRBJ1-2	ASRLDYLGYT
NA	TRBV30	TRBJ2-1	AWSVLRYNEQF
TRBD1	TRBV20-1	TRBJ1-5	SARAARQGNNQPQH
TRBD1	TRBV13	TRBJ1-5	ASSTQTGLQH
NA	TRBV27	TRBJ1-1	ASSLQPSWGKGTEAF
TRBD1	TRBV5-1	TRBJ2-5	ASRITGGQETQY
TRBD2	TRBV28	TRBJ2-1	AGQTSGDEQF
NA	TRBV5-1	TRBJ1-6	ASSLSVRQGGSPLH
TRBD1	TRBV7-2	TRBJ2-7	ASSEDRGRHEQY
NA	TRBV25-1	TRBJ2-5	ASSDSGRLDEQY
NA	TRBV3-1	TRBJ1-5	ASSQGDRPNQPQH
TRBD1	TRBV6-1	TRBJ2-4	ASSEEVAGTAPFEQY
NA	TRBV20-1	TRBJ2-7	SARTGINYEQY
TRBD1	TRBV6-7	TRBJ1-4	ASSGQASTNEKLF
TRBD1	TRBV28	TRBJ1-4	ASNYNGRGQGEKLF
NA	TRBV24-1	NA	ATSDVRVNEQY
TRBD2	TRBV5-1	TRBJ2-1	ASSILAGPYNEQF
TRBD2	TRBV2	TRBJ2-5	ASSDRTSGQETQY
NA	TRBV7-6	TRBJ2-7	ASSRTAEAAYEQY
NA	TRBV20-1	TRBJ2-1	SATPGGSYNEQF
TRBD1	TRBV20-1	TRBJ1-5	SAREAQGDQPQH
NA	TRBV9	TRBJ2-1	ASSPQNSRGSYNEQF
TRBD2	TRBV5-5	TRBJ2-1	ASSRELAEGNNEQF